What follows describes a single T cell receptor (beta chain). This sequence may be a read error, since a much larger clone differs from it by one base. This specimen belongs to a study of blood T cells in healthy people across ages. The CDR3 runs to 16 residues. The germline V gene has CDR1 LGHNA and CDR2 YNFKEQ. A second about 6 to 12 cycle PCR used barcoded and J-beta primers. One entry per CDR3 protein, called by TCRdb with MiXCR from the 5' RACE reads. The sample contains some 880,000 distinct CDR3 sequences, roughly 40% of which appear only once. What was sequenced was blood. This sequence was found in a man aged 18 to 29 in good health. The V and J genes are TRBV4-2 and TRBJ2-1; D is unresolved. DNA for the CDR3: TGTGCCGGCAGCCTGCAGCCTCCGAGCTCCTACAATGAGCAGTTCTTC. It codes for CAGSLQPPSSYNEQFF.